The clone carrying this T cell receptor beta chain was observed a few times. TCRdb ran MiXCR on the RACE reads and lists one entry per CDR3 protein. The sample consists of some 400,000 distinct CDR3 sequences, approximately 5.1% of them appearing once. The sample comes from a study of human T cells and chemical hapten exposure. This CDR3 contains 13 residues. V was cut by 4 bases and J by 5 bases, with 11 bases left in between. CDR1 and CDR2 from the germline V gene are ENHRY and SYGVKD. Regarding time point: pre-sensitization, week 0. Sample treatment: therapeutic diphenylcyclopropenone sensitization with weekly scalp DPC.

This sequence joins TRBV10-3 and TRBJ1-1; D perhaps matches TRBD1 (5 bases). The TCR was taken from a woman between 50 and 59 years old with alopecia areata. Some clones in this sample may be carry-over from other donors' samples. Source: whole blood, taken in connection with sensitization to the hapten diphenylcyclopropenone (DPC). CDR3 DNA sequence: TGTGCCATCAGTGGTACAGGTACTACTGAAGCTTTCTTT. Its protein product is CAISGTGTTEAFF.